This paragraph reports one T cell receptor beta chain. This clonotype was counted at least ten times. It lacks a known antigen. Base qualities are not provided; no much larger clone lies one nucleotide away. This entry comes from a study of T cells in Graves' hyperthyroidism and ophthalmopathy (dated by TCRdb to 2018 to 2020). In terms of the full investigation: Peripheral blood samples were taken at the time of initial diagnosis, prior to any treatment. To identify distinguishing TCR V-J signatures, a discovery cohort of around 100 patients was used, comprising fewer than 45 with Graves' ophthalmopathy and under 60 with stable Graves' hyperthyroidism. Prospective prediction of ophthalmopathy was tested in an independent validation cohort consisting of 18 to 20 hyperthyroidism patients and approximately 16 patients who later progressed to ophthalmopathy. The 100 or so discovery patients were divided at random into training and test sets in a 7:3 ratio. In addition, the study compared T-cell repertoires in thyroid tissue and in blood from six Graves' hyperthyroidism patients. Following sampling, methimazole starting at 30 mg daily was given to hyperthyroidism patients, and high-dose intravenous methylprednisolone was given to ophthalmopathy patients. TCR Vbeta CDR3 sequencing of 120 to 150 peripheral blood samples (43 ophthalmopathy, about 75 hyperthyroidism and roughly 17 progressor patients) is reported in the paper.

Paper-wide results and their limitations: In validation, the model predicted progression to ophthalmopathy a median of approximately 6.3 months before onset, with over 60% sensitivity and about 72% specificity. Most expanded thyroid clonotypes (frequency above 0.001) were also detected in blood, a finding suggesting that blood repertoires may reflect thyroid immune responses. Sample size was not statistically predetermined, and investigators were not blinded to group allocation. A 13 V-J signature model separated ophthalmopathy from stable hyperthyroidism, with approximately 87% sensitivity and about 81% specificity in cross-validation and 80%/75% in testing.

Amplification of TCR beta CDR3 regions was carried out from RNA transcripts. The TCR CDR3 was subjected to a first round of RT-PCR using the HTBI primer set and the Qiagen OneStep RT-PCR kit. Libraries were constructed in a second round of multiplex PCR, after which size selection and purification were performed. Sequencing of the libraries was done on an Illumina HiSeq2000 using paired-end 100 bp reads. Concerning the study's data processing: Raw data were processed with SOAPnuke, discarding reads with adapters, uncalled bases, mean Phred below 15, or no exact constant-primer or identifier match. High-quality paired reads were merged with COPE v1.2.5, and unique nucleotide sequences were defined as clonotypes. MiTCR v1.1 was used to align the clonotypes against IMGT TRBV, TRBD and TRBJ reference segments. The analysis was restricted to V-J combinations with a frequency above 0.0001, which together covered just over 98% of the repertoires. The TCS score was defined as F50 (clonal expansion) divided by E x V (chaos), with BLOSUM62-based TCRdist calculated between CDR3 peptides within each V-J. Welch's t-statistics and random forest reduced 500 to 650 V-J features to 10 to 15, which were used in a naive Bayes classifier (R e1071). The similarity between thyroid and blood repertoires was quantified using the Morisita-Horn index. TCRdb applied fastp at Q25 and MiXCR to the public reads, then kept only in-frame beta chains. Here each entry gathers all rows of one CDR3 protein and keeps the most common genes and DNA. TCRdb assigned the V and J calls; the authors' analysis was not used. The sample table lists hundreds of thousands of distinct CDR3 sequences, 30% to 40% of them with a count of one. Jointly, the top ten make up more than 25% of the sample.

Stable Graves' hyperthyroidism was defined as no progression to ophthalmopathy during 18 months of follow-up. Hyperthyroidism patients were aged 18 to 65 years and newly diagnosed, with disease duration of less than 2 months. Exclusion was applied to patients with uncontrolled infections, other autoimmune diseases, pregnancy or lactation. Clinical symptoms, serum thyroxine and TRAb, thyroid ultrasound, and orbital computed tomography formed the basis for the diagnoses. PBMCs were isolated from about 9.2 ml of fresh peripheral blood by Ficoll-Paque density gradient centrifugation. Total RNA was extracted with Trizol reagent, and quality was checked on an Agilent 2100 Bioanalyzer. The CDR3 has 16 amino acids, counting the end cysteine and phenylalanine. Only the CDR3 part of the read is kept: 48 bases, read in frame from the first base. For CDR1 and CDR2, the germline V gene lists SGHVS and FNYEAQ. Trimming removed 0 bases from V and 1 base from J, leaving 11 bases between the germline ends.

Material: blood. The sequence links TRBV7-6 to TRBJ2-3; the D gene identity is not certain. This clonotype was sampled from a woman in her thirties or forties with Graves' hyperthyroidism. The CDR3 here reads CASSLASRQGTDTQYF. The DNA sequence is as follows: TGTGCCAGCAGCTTAGCTTCCCGGCAGGGCACAGATACGCAGTATTTT. When the CDR3 is completed using the reference TRBV7-6 and TRBJ2-3 genes on either side, the full variable domain is GAGVSQSPRYKVTKRGQDVALRCDPISGHVSLYWYRQALGQGPEFLTYFNYEAQQDKSGLPNDRFSAERPEGSISTLTIQRTEQRDSAMYRCASSLASRQGTDTQYFGPGTRLTVL.